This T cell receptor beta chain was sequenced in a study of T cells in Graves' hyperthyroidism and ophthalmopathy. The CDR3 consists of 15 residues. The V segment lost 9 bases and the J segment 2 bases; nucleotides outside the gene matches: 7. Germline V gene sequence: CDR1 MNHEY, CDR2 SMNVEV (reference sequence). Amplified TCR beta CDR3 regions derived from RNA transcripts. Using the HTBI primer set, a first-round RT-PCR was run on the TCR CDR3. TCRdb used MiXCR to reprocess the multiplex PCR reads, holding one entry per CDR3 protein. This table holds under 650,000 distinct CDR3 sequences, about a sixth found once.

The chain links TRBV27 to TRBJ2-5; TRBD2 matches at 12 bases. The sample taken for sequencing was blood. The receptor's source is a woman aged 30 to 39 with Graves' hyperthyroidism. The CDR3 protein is CASRLAGVGQETQYF. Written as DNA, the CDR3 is TGTGCCAGTAGACTAGCGGGAGTGGGACAAGAGACCCAGTACTTC.